This T cell receptor (beta chain) is drawn from a study of OX40 agonist ivuxolimab in advanced cancers. At the level of the study: It was ivuxolimab, an agonistic anti-OX40 (CD134) antibody, that patients were treated with. Patients treated during dose escalation were battling hepatocellular carcinoma, melanoma, renal cell or head and neck cancer.

CDR3 size: 13 residues. CDR1 SGHDT and CDR2 YYEEEE come from the germline V gene. V gave up 4 bases and J gave up 5 bases, with 12 bases separating them. Clones were read by immunoSEQ multiplex PCR, and TCRdb kept only the in-frame ones, dropping some. Of 48,000 or so clones listed, about 83% are singletons. The input for sequencing was CD4+ or CD8+ T cells sorted from blood, taken in a trial of the OX40 agonist ivuxolimab. The gene calls are TRBV5-6 and TRBJ1-1; weak D call: TRBD1 (6 bases). The receptor's source is an adult with an advanced solid tumor such as melanoma, head and neck, liver or kidney cancer. The CDR3 loop reads CASSHQGGTEAFF. The CDR3 bases are TGTGCCAGCAGCCACCAAGGGGGGACTGAAGCTTTCTTT.